These 17 T cell receptor beta chains share one sample of origin, sequenced in a study of shared clonotypes between healthy human individuals. Generated by immunoSEQ multiplex PCR, the TCRdb table keeps only in-frame clones and is missing some. The data contain around 1,900,000 clones, 80% to 95% of them singletons. Terminally differentiated effector memory CD45RA+ cells were excluded by CCR7 positive selection of CD45RO-negative cells. Input material: naive CD8+ T cells from PBMCs. These receptors all stem from a man aged 18 to 30 in good health. Some clones in this sample may be carry-over from other donors' samples.

The chain carries TRBV7-8 and TRBJ2-1; D uncertain. The ends were cut back, 0 bases at V and 6 bases at J, with 9 bases in the middle. The CDR3 has 14 residues. CDR1 and CDR2 from the germline V gene are SGHVS and FQNEAQ. The CDR3 here is CASSLAHPANEQFF. Here the CDR3 DNA reads TGTGCCAGCAGCTTAGCCCACCCAGCCAATGAGCAGTTCTTC.

The V call is TRBV2, the J call TRBJ2-3; 11 bases align to TRBD2. Trimming removed 6 bases from V and 7 bases from J; junction bases left unmatched: 9. The CDR3 spans 15 residues. Germline CDR1 reads SNHLY; CDR2 reads FYNNEI. CDR3 in DNA: TGTGCCAGCAGCGCTGTAGCGGGAGGGCCACATACGCAGTATTTT. Translation: CASSAVAGGPHTQYF.

This chain connects TRBV27 to TRBJ2-7; 8 nucleotides agree with TRBD2. This CDR3 spans 14 amino acids. The V gene's germline CDR1 is MNHEY and CDR2 SMNVEV (reference sequence). With 4 bases clipped from V and 6 bases from J, the junction kept 8 bases outside the gene matches. The CDR3 coding sequence is TGTGCCAGCAGTTCTCGGACTAGCCTGGGCGAGCAGTACTTC. It specifies CASSSRTSLGEQYF.

The chain couples TRBV5-6 to TRBJ2-5, with D tentatively TRBD1 (6 bases). The germline V gene has CDR1 SGHDT and CDR2 YYEEEE. V was pared by 2 bases and J by 7 bases, with 15 bases between. CDR3 length: 14 amino acids. CDR3 coding DNA: TGTGCCAGCAGCTTCTCCGGGACATGGGGGACCCAGTACTTC. This codes for CASSFSGTWGTQYF.

V and J are TRBV7-9 and TRBJ2-2, with D possibly matching TRBD2 (6 bases). Germline CDR1 SEHNR, CDR2 FQNEAQ (reference sequence). The CDR3 extends over 16 amino acids. V lost 5 bases and J lost 4, with 17 bases in between. The CDR3 reads CASSPQAGGPTGELFF. The DNA of the CDR3 is TGTGCCAGCAGCCCCCAAGCGGGCGGGCCCACCGGGGAGCTGTTTTTT.

This clone was found once. The chain uses TRBV4-2 and TRBJ2-1; the D call may be TRBD1 or TRBD2 (6 bases each). The germline V gene encodes CDR1 LGHNA and CDR2 YNFKEQ. The CDR3 runs 18 residues. V was shortened by 5 bases and J by 0 bases, with 20 bases between the two germline ends. The CDR3: CASSEGGPRTGSYNEQFF. The CDR3 DNA reads TGTGCCAGCAGCGAAGGGGGGCCCCGAACGGGCTCCTACAATGAGCAGTTCTTC.

The rearrangement uses TRBV11-3 and TRBJ2-1, with 7 bases lining up with TRBD1. The V segment lost 0 bases and the J segment 2 bases; nucleotides outside the gene matches: 10. This CDR3 is 18 amino acids long. Germline lookup yields CDR1 SGHNT and CDR2 YENEEA. CDR3 in amino acids: CASSLEAVRGSPYNEQFF. The CDR3, as DNA: TGTGCCAGCAGCTTAGAGGCGGTCAGGGGGTCCCCCTACAATGAGCAGTTCTTC.

The J gene is TRBJ2-7, the V gene TRBV7-9, with 9 bases fitting TRBD1. The CDR3 totals 13 residues. Germline trimming cut 6 bases from V and 3 bases from J; bases unmatched to any gene: 3. Germline lookup yields CDR1 SEHNR and CDR2 FQNEAQ (reference sequence). The CDR3 DNA reads as TGTGCCAGCAGGGGACAGGGAAGCTACGAGCAGTACTTC. Residues: CASRGQGSYEQYF.

The chain links TRBV21-1 to TRBJ2-7; TRBD1 is taken as the D call from the table, unchecked against the DNA. TRBV21-1 is termed a pseudogene. CDR3 length: 16 residues. The CDR3: CASSSAGTGGCEEQYF. The CDR3 nucleotides read TGTGCCAGCAGCAGTGCCGGGACAGGGGGGTGTGAAGAGCAGTACTTC.

CDR3 residues: CASSEVWDSPGNTEAFF. CDR3 nucleotide sequence: TGTGCCAGCAGTGAAGTTTGGGACAGCCCTGGGAACACTGAAGCTTTCTTT. This chain links TRBV6-1 with TRBJ1-1; 7 bases fit TRBD1. With 1 base clipped from V and 1 base from J, the junction kept 9 bases outside the gene matches. Germline loops: CDR1 MNHNS, CDR2 SASEGT. The CDR3 runs to 17 residues.

The CDR3 bases are TGTGCCAGCAGCTTAATCCGAGATACGCAGTATTTT. This codes for CASSLIRDTQYF. J is TRBJ2-3 and V is TRBV7-8; D not certain. Per germline, CDR1 SGHVS and CDR2 FQNEAQ. This CDR3 spans 12 amino acids. Trimming stripped 2 bases from V and 5 bases from J, with 5 bases between.

The CDR3 nucleotides read TGTGCCAGCAGTGGTCGGCGGGATGAGGTCGGGGAGCTGTTTTTT. Amino acid sequence: CASSGRRDEVGELFF. This chain links TRBV2 with TRBJ2-2, with a possible D match to TRBD2 (6 bases). CDR3 length: 15 amino acids. Trimming took off 4 bases at V and 7 bases at J, with 16 bases between the two ends. The germline CDR1 and CDR2 sequences are SNHLY and FYNNEI.

V is TRBV4-1 and J is TRBJ1-2, with D possibly matching TRBD1 (6 bases). V shed 4 bases and J shed 4 bases, with 16 bases lying between them. The length of the CDR3 is 15 residues. Germline V lookup: CDR1 MGHRA, CDR2 YSYEKL. CDR3 residues: CASSPPGGLGYGYTF. CDR3 DNA: TGCGCCAGCAGCCCCCCCGGGGGGCTCGGCTATGGCTACACCTTC.

This chain uses TRBV28 with TRBJ2-1, with D perhaps matching TRBD1 or TRBD2 (5 bases each). V was clipped by 3 bases and J by 5 bases, with 17 bases between them. The CDR3 sequence is 16 residues long. Germline loops: CDR1 MDHEN, CDR2 SYDVKM. The CDR3 region is CASSFERDPEHNEQFF. Written as DNA, the CDR3 is TGTGCCAGCAGTTTTGAAAGGGACCCAGAACACAATGAGCAGTTCTTC.

This chain connects TRBV6-1 to TRBJ2-3; D is perhaps TRBD1 or TRBD2 (5 bases each). Trimming took 8 bases from V and 3 from J, leaving 9 bases between them. The CDR3 sequence is 12 residues long. Germline V gene lookup returns CDR1 MNHNS and CDR2 SASEGT. CDR3 sequence (DNA): TGTGCCAGCGCTTGGGGGACAGATACGCAGTATTTT. Its protein is CASAWGTDTQYF.

This chain uses TRBV4-2 with TRBJ1-1; weak D call: TRBD1 (5 bases). The V and J ends lost 1 base and 8 bases respectively, with 11 bases between them. There are 13 residues in the CDR3. Germline assignment: CDR1 LGHNA and CDR2 YNFKEQ. DNA for the CDR3: TGTGCCAGCAGCCAAGTCGTCAACAGGGAAGCTTTCTTT. It codes for CASSQVVNREAFF.

Points on this clone: The same CDR3 arises from other DNA sequences in this sample as well. The chain combines TRBV7-9 with TRBJ1-5; D gene ambiguous. Looked up from germline, CDR1 is SEHNR and CDR2 is FQNEAQ (reference sequence). Deletions cut 2 bases from V and 2 bases from J, with 4 bases between. This CDR3 has 13 amino acids. CDR3 bases: TGTGCCAGCAGCTTACCGGGCAATCAGCCCCAGCATTTT. Translation gives CASSLPGNQPQHF.